A single sample is the source of the 26 T cell receptor beta chains below, sequenced in a study of T cell changes during pregnancy in multiple sclerosis. Repertoires were generated with immunoSEQ multiplex PCR, while TCRdb's copy carries only in-frame clones and drops some. Among over 80,000 clones listed, about nine tenths were seen once. The specimen comprised peripheral blood, sampled in the second trimester of pregnancy. The receptors were gathered from a female donor in good health, enrolled as a control in a pregnancy study.

The V gene is TRBV11-2, the J gene TRBJ2-7; D might be TRBD1 (6 bases). CDR3 length equals 13 residues. V dropped 2 bases and J dropped 4 bases, with 9 bases sitting between them. CDR1 SGHAT and CDR2 FQNNGV come from the germline V gene. The CDR3 loop is CASSLLGGYEQYF. The CDR3 region has the DNA TGTGCCAGCAGCTTATTAGGGGGATACGAGCAGTACTTC.

The genes are TRBV15 and TRBJ1-1, with D uncertain. Germline loops: CDR1 LNHNV, CDR2 YYDKDF (reference sequence). Between the trimmed V and J ends, which lost 4 bases and 6 bases, there was a span of 9 bases. The CDR3 has 12 amino acids. CDR3 protein: CATSKLKSEAFF. The CDR3 DNA reads TGTGCCACCAGCAAACTGAAGTCTGAAGCTTTCTTT.

The chain is built from TRBV6-5 and TRBJ1-1, with 7 bases lining up with TRBD1. Germline CDR1 and CDR2: MNHEY and SVGAGI. J lost 3 bases, V lost 4 bases, and 5 bases had no gene match. The CDR3 runs 14 residues. The CDR3, as DNA: TGTGCCAGCAGTTTCGACAGGGCCTACACTGAAGCTTTCTTT. Translation: CASSFDRAYTEAFF.

V is TRBV2 and J is TRBJ2-6; D call uncertain. Germline-derived CDR1 and CDR2 are SNHLY and FYNNEI. V lost 7 bases and J lost 0, with 13 bases in between. The CDR3 has 16 amino acids. CDR3 sequence reads: CASNEAYYSGANVLTF. In nucleotides, the CDR3 is TGTGCCAGCAATGAGGCGTACTACTCTGGGGCCAACGTCCTGACTTTC.

The rearrangement joins TRBV6-5 to TRBJ2-2; possible D gene TRBD2, 5 bases. CDR1 MNHEY and CDR2 SVGAGI come from the germline V gene. V shed 5 bases and J shed 8 bases, with 12 bases lying between them. The CDR3 runs to 13 residues. CDR3 nucleotide sequence: TGTGCCAGCAGTCCCGGGTCGGGGGGGGAGCTGTTTTTT. It yields the protein CASSPGSGGELFF.

This clone was picked up a small number of times. This chain links TRBV6-5 with TRBJ2-7, with a tentative D call TRBD2 (6 bases). Germline V lookup: CDR1 MNHEY, CDR2 SVGAGI. With 6 bases removed from V and 0 bases from J, the gap between germline ends came to 15 bases. The CDR3 loop spans 15 amino acids. This chain's CDR3 is CASRGVRTNSYEQYF. CDR3 sequence (DNA): TGTGCCAGCAGGGGGGTGAGGACTAACTCCTACGAGCAGTACTTC.

This clone came up once. The rearrangement uses TRBV4-1 and TRBJ2-1, with TRBD2 matching 9 bases. With 1 base clipped from V and 7 bases from J, the junction kept 5 bases outside the gene matches. The CDR3 runs 15 residues. Germline lookup yields CDR1 MGHRA and CDR2 YSYEKL. CDR3 sequence: CASSQAGGGANEQFF. The DNA for the CDR3 is TGCGCCAGCAGCCAAGCGGGCGGGGGGGCGAATGAGCAGTTCTTC.

The rearrangement links TRBV11-3 to TRBJ2-7; TRBD1 is a possible D gene (6 bases). This CDR3 has 13 residues. Trimming pared 4 bases from V and 1 base from J, leaving 8 bases between. Germline CDR1 reads SGHNT; CDR2 reads YENEEA. The CDR3 DNA sequence: TGTGCCAGCAGCTCGGACAGTTCCTACGAGCAGTACTTC. Protein sequence: CASSSDSSYEQYF.

The rearrangement links TRBV11-2 to TRBJ1-6; D unclear. The germline CDR1 and CDR2 sequences are SGHAT and FQNNGV. V was clipped by 2 bases and J by 8 bases, with 10 bases between them. The CDR3 totals 14 residues. The CDR3 region has the DNA TGTGCCAGCAGCTTACGGGTTCGGGATTCACCCCTCCACTTT. Translating it yields CASSLRVRDSPLHF.

The CDR3 bases are TGTGCCAGCAGTTGGTCAGACTTCACTGAAGCTTTCTTT. It specifies CASSWSDFTEAFF. The chain uses TRBV6-5 and TRBJ1-1; D not resolved. V was trimmed by 4 bases and J by 4 bases, leaving 10 bases between them. The CDR3 consists of 13 residues. Germline CDR1 reads MNHEY; CDR2 reads SVGAGI.

The chain uses TRBV28 and TRBJ1-2; D perhaps matches TRBD1 (6 bases). The V end lost 6 bases, the J end lost 4 bases, and 6 bases lay between the germline ends. The CDR3 consists of 11 residues. Looked up from germline, CDR1 is MDHEN and CDR2 is SYDVKM. The CDR3 region is CASRDSYGYTF. DNA for the CDR3: TGTGCCAGCAGGGACAGCTATGGCTACACCTTC.

CDR3 residues: CASRTGLNTEAFF. The CDR3 DNA follows: TGCGCCAGCCGGACAGGGCTAAACACTGAAGCTTTCTTT. V and J are TRBV4-1 and TRBJ1-1; the match to TRBD1 covers 8 bases. The CDR3 extends over 13 amino acids. Trimming took 8 bases from V and 2 from J; bases not matched to a gene: 4. Looked up from germline, CDR1 is MGHRA and CDR2 is YSYEKL.

The gene calls are TRBV5-4 and TRBJ2-1; 8 bases line up with TRBD1. This CDR3 region has 15 residues. Germline V gene data show CDR1 as SGHNT and CDR2 as YYREEE (reference sequence). Trimming removed 4 bases from V and 2 bases from J; junction bases left unmatched: 5. The CDR3 nucleotides read TGTGCCAGCAGCAACGACAGGGGCGCCTACAATGAGCAGTTCTTC. Protein sequence: CASSNDRGAYNEQFF.

The CDR3 coding sequence is TGTGCCAGCAGTGAATTAGGTGCCAGGGAAGCTTTCTTT. Encoded protein: CASSELGAREAFF. V and J are TRBV25-1 and TRBJ1-1; D ambiguous. Germline values: CDR1 MGHDK, CDR2 SYGVNS. This CDR3 contains 13 residues. Trimming removed 1 base at V and 8 bases at J, with 11 bases between.

With regard to this clone: This CDR3 is also generated by other DNA sequences in the sample. The chain couples TRBV5-1 to TRBJ1-1; the match to TRBD1 covers 7 bases. Germline-derived CDR1 and CDR2 are SGHRS and YFSETQ. The CDR3 length is 14 residues. The trim removed 4 bases at V and 1 base at J, leaving 4 bases unmatched. The DNA of the CDR3 is TGCGCCAGCAGCCCACGGACAGGGAACACTGAAGCTTTCTTT. Its translation is CASSPRTGNTEAFF.

The chain combines TRBV28 with TRBJ2-7; D perhaps matches TRBD1 (6 bases). This CDR3 has 14 amino acids. CDR1 and CDR2 from the germline V gene are MDHEN and SYDVKM. V was trimmed by 3 bases and J by 7 bases, leaving 16 bases between them. CDR3 DNA: TGTGCCAGCAGTTTCCTCGACAGGCTCTGGGAGCAGTACTTC. Translating it yields CASSFLDRLWEQYF.

The chain links TRBV30 to TRBJ2-7; 7 bases align to TRBD1. The CDR3 loop spans 12 amino acids. V was clipped by 4 bases and J by 8 bases; unmatched bases: 8. Per germline, CDR1 GTSNPN and CDR2 SVGIG (reference sequence). In DNA, the CDR3 is TGTGCCTGGAACCCGACAGGGTTTAAGCAGTACTTC. Protein sequence: CAWNPTGFKQYF.

The chain employs TRBV2 and TRBJ2-1; 11 bases fit TRBD2. The CDR3 is 14 residues long. The junction had 3 bases not matched to a gene; V was cut back by 2 bases and J by 9 bases. CDR1 and CDR2 from the germline V gene are SNHLY and FYNNEI. The CDR3 sequence: CASSEFLAGGEQFF. Written as DNA, the CDR3 is TGTGCCAGCAGTGAATTCCTAGCGGGAGGTGAGCAGTTCTTC.

The V and J genes are TRBV7-2 and TRBJ1-2; D ambiguous. The CDR3 loop spans 12 amino acids. Germline loops: CDR1 SGHTA, CDR2 FQGNSA. The germline V and J ends were trimmed by 0 bases and 7 bases, with 6 bases remaining between them. CDR3 loop: CASSLAISGYTF. The CDR3 DNA sequence: TGTGCCAGCAGCTTAGCTATATCTGGCTACACCTTC.

The chain is built from TRBV14 and TRBJ2-1; 8 bases line up with TRBD2. Trimming cost V 4 bases and J 8 bases; bases outside gene matches: 10. This CDR3 has 15 amino acids. The germline gives CDR1 SGHDN, CDR2 FVKESK. The CDR3 DNA reads TGTGCCAGCAGCCTCAGGACTAGCCGGGATGATGAGCAGTTCTTC. Its translation: CASSLRTSRDDEQFF.

In this sample, this clone turned up once. V and J are TRBV6-6 and TRBJ1-3; D is unresolved. The V end was cut by 5 bases, the J end by 0 bases, with 14 bases between. CDR3 length: 16 amino acids. Germline CDR1 MNHNY, CDR2 SVGAGI (reference sequence). This CDR3 is CASSTGLQSSGNTIYF. CDR3 bases: TGTGCCAGCAGTACCGGTTTACAGAGCTCTGGAAACACCATATATTTT.

The rearrangement links TRBV18 to TRBJ2-7, with 11 bases aligning to TRBD1. V trimming: 1 base; J trimming: 3 bases; junction bases outside the gene matches: 8. Germline CDR1 KGHSH, CDR2 LQKENI. The CDR3 is 17 residues long. The chain's CDR3 is CASSPRGGTGGGYEQYF. CDR3 coding DNA: TGTGCCAGCTCACCACGCGGCGGGACAGGGGGAGGCTACGAGCAGTACTTC.

The chain carries TRBV25-1 and TRBJ1-3, with D perhaps matching TRBD1 (5 bases). Trimming pared 7 bases from V and 4 bases from J, leaving 14 bases between. Germline V CDR1 and CDR2: MGHDK, SYGVNS. There are 14 residues in the CDR3. The CDR3 sequence is CASTVGGTGNTIYF. CDR3 DNA: TGTGCCAGCACGGTGGGGGGGACCGGAAACACCATATATTTT.

The count of this clone is one. The genes are TRBV5-4 and TRBJ2-7; 10 bases are shared with TRBD1. The CDR3 sequence is 13 residues long. V lost 3 bases, J lost 4 bases, and 1 base stayed unmatched. Germline CDR1 SGHNT, CDR2 YYREEE (reference sequence). CDR3 DNA sequence: TGTGCCAGCAGCTGGGACAGGGGTTACGAGCAGTACTTC. The encoded protein is CASSWDRGYEQYF.

The chain carries TRBV18 and TRBJ2-6; 8 nucleotides line up with TRBD1. The CDR3 is 20 amino acids. Germline V gives CDR1 KGHSH, CDR2 LQKENI. Losses at the gene ends were 1 base for V and 2 bases for J; bases not matched to a gene: 13. The CDR3: CASSPLPTAGGFPGANVLTF. The CDR3 nucleotides are TGTGCCAGCTCACCACTCCCGACGGCAGGGGGCTTCCCTGGGGCCAACGTCCTGACTTTC. Using reference TRBV18 and TRBJ2-6 for the parts outside the CDR3, the full variable domain is NAGVMQNPRHLVRRRGQEARLRCSPMKGHSHVYWYRQLPEEGLKFMVYLQKENIIDESGMPKERFSAEFPKEGPSILRIQQVVRGDSAAYFCASSPLPTAGGFPGANVLTFGAGSRLTVL.

This chain connects TRBV19 to TRBJ1-1, with 9 positions matching TRBD1. Germline V lookup: CDR1 LNHDA, CDR2 SQIVND (reference sequence). V shed 3 bases, J shed 0 bases, and the junction held 8 bases outside the gene matches. The CDR3 covers 17 residues. The DNA for the CDR3 is TGTGCCAGTAGTATTAGGACAGGGGCCCTCATGAACACTGAAGCTTTCTTT. Its translation: CASSIRTGALMNTEAFF. The entire variable domain, with the rest obtained from reference TRBV19 and TRBJ1-1, is as follows: DGGITQSPKYLFRKEGQNVTLSCEQNLNHDAMYWYRQDPGQGLRLIYYSQIVNDFQKGDIAEGYSVSREKKESFPLTVTSAQKNPTAFYLCASSIRTGALMNTEAFFGQGTRLTVV.